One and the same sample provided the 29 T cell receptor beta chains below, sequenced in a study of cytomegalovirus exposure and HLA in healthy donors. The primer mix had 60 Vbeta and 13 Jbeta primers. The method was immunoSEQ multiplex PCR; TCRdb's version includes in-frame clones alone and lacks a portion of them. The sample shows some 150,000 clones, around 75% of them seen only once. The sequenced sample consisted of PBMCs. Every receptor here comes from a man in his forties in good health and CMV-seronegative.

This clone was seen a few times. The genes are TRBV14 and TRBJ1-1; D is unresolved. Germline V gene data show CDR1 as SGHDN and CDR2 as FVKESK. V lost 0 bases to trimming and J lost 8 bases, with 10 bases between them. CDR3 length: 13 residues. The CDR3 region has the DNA TGTGCCAGCAGCCAAGATGCGGCGACCGAAGCTTTCTTT. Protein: CASSQDAATEAFF.

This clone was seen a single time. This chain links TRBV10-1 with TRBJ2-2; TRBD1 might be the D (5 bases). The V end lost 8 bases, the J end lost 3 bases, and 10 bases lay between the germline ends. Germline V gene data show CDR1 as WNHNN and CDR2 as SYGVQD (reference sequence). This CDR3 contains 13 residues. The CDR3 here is CASQGRDTGELFF. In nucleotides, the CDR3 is TGCGCCAGCCAAGGCAGGGACACCGGGGAGCTGTTTTTT.

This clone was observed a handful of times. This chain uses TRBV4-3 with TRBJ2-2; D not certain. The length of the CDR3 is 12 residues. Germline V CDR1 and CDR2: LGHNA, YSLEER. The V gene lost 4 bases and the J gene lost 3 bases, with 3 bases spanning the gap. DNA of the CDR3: TGCGCCAGCAGCCCCTACACCGGGGAGCTGTTTTTT. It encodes CASSPYTGELFF.

In DNA, the CDR3 is TGTGCCAGCAGCGAGGGGGGGTGGAATTCACCCCTCCACTTT. As protein: CASSEGGWNSPLHF. J is TRBJ1-6 and V is TRBV9; D might be TRBD1 (6 bases). Germline CDR1 SGDLS, CDR2 YYNGEE. This CDR3 spans 14 amino acids. Trimming took 3 bases from V and 7 from J, leaving 11 bases between them.

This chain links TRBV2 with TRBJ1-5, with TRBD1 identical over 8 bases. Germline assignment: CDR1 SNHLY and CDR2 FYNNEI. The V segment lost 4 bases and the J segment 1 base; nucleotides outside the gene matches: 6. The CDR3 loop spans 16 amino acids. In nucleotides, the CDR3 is TGTGCCAGCAGTGGCCAGGGGGCGCGAAGCAATCAGCCCCAGCATTTT. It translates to CASSGQGARSNQPQHF.

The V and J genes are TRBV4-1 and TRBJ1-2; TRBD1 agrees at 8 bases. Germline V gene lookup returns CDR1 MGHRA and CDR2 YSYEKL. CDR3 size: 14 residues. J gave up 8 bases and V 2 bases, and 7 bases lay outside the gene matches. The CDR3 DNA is TGCGCCAGCAGCCAAACAGGGGGATGGGGCGGCTACACCTTC. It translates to CASSQTGGWGGYTF.

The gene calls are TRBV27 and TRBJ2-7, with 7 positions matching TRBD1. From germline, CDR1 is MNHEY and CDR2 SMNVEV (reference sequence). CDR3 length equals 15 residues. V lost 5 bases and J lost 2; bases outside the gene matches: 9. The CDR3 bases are TGTGCCAGCAGTCTCCGACAGGGCCTTGCCTACGAGCAGTACTTC. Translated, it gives CASSLRQGLAYEQYF.

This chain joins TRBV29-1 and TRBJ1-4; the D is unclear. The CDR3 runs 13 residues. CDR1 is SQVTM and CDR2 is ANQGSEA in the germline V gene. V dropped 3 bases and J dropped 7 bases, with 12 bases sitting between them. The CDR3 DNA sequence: TGCAGCGTTGACGGGGAAGGCCCTGAAAAACTGTTTTTT. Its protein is CSVDGEGPEKLFF.

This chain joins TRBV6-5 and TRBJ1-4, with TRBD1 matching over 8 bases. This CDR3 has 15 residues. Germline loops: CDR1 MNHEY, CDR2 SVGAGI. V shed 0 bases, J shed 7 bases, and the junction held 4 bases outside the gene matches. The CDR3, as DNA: TGTGCCAGCAGTTACTCAGGACAGGGTGTTGAAAAACTGTTTTTT. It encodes CASSYSGQGVEKLFF.

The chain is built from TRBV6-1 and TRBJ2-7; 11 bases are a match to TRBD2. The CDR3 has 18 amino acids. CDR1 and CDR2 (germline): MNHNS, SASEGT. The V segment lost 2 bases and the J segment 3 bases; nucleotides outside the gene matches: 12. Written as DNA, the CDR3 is TGTGCCAGCAGTGAAATAGTGCTAGCGGGGGGCCTGAACTACGAGCAGTACTTC. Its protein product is CASSEIVLAGGLNYEQYF.

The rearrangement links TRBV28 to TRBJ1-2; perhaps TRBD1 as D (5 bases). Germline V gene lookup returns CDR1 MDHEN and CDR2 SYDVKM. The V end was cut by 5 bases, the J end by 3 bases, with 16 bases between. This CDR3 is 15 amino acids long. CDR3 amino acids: CASSGATGVDYGYTF. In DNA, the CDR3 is TGTGCCAGCAGTGGGGCTACAGGAGTGGACTATGGCTACACCTTC.

DNA for the CDR3: TGCGCCAGTCGACCGGGACAGGGGATCACAGATACGCAGTATTTT. It is translated as CASRPGQGITDTQYF. V and J are TRBV4-3 and TRBJ2-3, with 10 bases lining up with TRBD1. This CDR3 is built from 15 residues. Losses at the gene ends were 9 bases for V and 2 bases for J; bases not matched to a gene: 8. The germline gives CDR1 LGHNA, CDR2 YSLEER.

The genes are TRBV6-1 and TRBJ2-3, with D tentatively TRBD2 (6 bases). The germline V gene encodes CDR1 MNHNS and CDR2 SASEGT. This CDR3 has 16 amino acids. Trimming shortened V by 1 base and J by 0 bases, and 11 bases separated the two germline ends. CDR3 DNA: TGTGCCAGCAGTGAAGAGGGGACTCTAAGCACAGATACGCAGTATTTT. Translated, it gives CASSEEGTLSTDTQYF.

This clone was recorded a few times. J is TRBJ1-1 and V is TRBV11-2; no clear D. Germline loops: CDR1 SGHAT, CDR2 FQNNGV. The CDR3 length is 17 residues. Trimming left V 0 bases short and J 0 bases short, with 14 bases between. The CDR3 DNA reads TGTGCCAGCAGCTTAGAACCCATGGCGGGGATGAACACTGAAGCTTTCTTT. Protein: CASSLEPMAGMNTEAFF. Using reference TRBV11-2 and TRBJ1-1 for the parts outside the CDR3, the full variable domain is EAGVAQSPRYKIIEKRQSVAFWCNPISGHATLYWYQQILGQGPKLLIQFQNNGVVDDSQLPKDRFSAERLKGVDSTLKIQPAKLEDSAVYLCASSLEPMAGMNTEAFFGQGTRLTVV.

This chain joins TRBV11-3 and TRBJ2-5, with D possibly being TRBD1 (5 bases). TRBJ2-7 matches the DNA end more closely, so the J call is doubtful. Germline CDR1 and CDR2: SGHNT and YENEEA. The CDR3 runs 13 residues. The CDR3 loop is CASSLSSGSEQYF. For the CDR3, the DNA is TGTGCCAGCAGCTTAAGCTCAGGGTCCGAGCAGTACTTC.

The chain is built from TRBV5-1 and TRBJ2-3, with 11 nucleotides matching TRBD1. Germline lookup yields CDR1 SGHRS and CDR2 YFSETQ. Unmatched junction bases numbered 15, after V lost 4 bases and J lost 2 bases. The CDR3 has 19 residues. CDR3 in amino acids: CASSLGQGAYQAYTDTQYF. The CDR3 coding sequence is TGCGCCAGCAGCCTTGGACAGGGGGCCTACCAAGCCTACACAGATACGCAGTATTTT.

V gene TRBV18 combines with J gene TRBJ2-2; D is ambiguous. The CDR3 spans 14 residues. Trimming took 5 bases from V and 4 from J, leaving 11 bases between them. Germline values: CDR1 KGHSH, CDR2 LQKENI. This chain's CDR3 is CASSYEVLTGELFF. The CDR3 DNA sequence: TGTGCCAGCTCATACGAGGTGCTCACCGGGGAGCTGTTTTTT.

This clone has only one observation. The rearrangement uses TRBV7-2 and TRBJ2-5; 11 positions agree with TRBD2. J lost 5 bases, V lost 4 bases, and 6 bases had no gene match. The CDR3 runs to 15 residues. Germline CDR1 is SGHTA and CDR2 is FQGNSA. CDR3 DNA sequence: TGTGCCAGCAGCTCCGCCGGGACTAGCGGCGAGACCCAGTACTTC. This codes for CASSSAGTSGETQYF. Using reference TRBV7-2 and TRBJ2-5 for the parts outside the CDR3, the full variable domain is GAGVSQSPSNKVTEKGKDVELRCDPISGHTALYWYRQSLGQGLEFLIYFQGNSAPDKSGLPSDRFSAERTGGSVSTLTIQRTQQEDSAVYLCASSSAGTSGETQYFGPGTRLLVL.

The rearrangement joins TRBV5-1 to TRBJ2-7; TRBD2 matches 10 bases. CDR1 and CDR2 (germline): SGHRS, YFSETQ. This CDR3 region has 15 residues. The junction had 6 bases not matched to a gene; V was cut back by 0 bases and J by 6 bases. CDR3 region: CASSLASGGAGEQYF. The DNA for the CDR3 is TGCGCCAGCAGCTTGGCCAGCGGGGGGGCCGGCGAGCAGTACTTC.

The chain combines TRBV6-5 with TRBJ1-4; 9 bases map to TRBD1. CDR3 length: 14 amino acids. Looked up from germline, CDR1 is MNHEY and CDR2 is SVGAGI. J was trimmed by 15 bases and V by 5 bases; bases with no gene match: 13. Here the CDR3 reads CASSEQGQGYVMFF. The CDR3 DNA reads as TGTGCCAGCAGTGAACAGGGACAGGGTTACGTGATGTTTTTT.

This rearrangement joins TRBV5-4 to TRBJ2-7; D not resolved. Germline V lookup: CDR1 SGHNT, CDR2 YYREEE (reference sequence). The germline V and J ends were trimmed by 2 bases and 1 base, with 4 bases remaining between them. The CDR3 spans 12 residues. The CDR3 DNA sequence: TGTGCCAGCAGCTTTTCTTCCTACGAGCAGTACTTC. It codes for CASSFSSYEQYF.

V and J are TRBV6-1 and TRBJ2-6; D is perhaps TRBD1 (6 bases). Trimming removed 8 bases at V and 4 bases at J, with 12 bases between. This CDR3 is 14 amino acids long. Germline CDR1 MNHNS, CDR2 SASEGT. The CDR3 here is CASEAGDGANVLTF. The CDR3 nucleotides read TGTGCCAGCGAAGCAGGGGACGGGGCCAACGTCCTGACTTTC.

In DNA, the CDR3 is TGTGCCAGCAGTGCCCCTCCAGGGCTAGCGGGGGCGATTCCTAGCACAGATACGCAGTATTTT. Amino acid sequence: CASSAPPGLAGAIPSTDTQYF. This chain connects TRBV2 to TRBJ2-3; 10 bases align to TRBD2. Trimming cost V 4 bases and J 0 bases; bases outside gene matches: 19. The CDR3 consists of 21 residues. CDR1 SNHLY and CDR2 FYNNEI come from the germline V gene.

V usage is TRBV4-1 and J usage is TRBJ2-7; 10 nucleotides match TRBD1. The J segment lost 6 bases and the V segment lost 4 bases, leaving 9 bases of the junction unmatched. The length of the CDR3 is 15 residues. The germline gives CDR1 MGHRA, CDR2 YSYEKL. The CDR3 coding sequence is TGCGCCAGCAGCCTAGTGAGACAGGGGGCTTTCGAGCAGTACTTC. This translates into CASSLVRQGAFEQYF.

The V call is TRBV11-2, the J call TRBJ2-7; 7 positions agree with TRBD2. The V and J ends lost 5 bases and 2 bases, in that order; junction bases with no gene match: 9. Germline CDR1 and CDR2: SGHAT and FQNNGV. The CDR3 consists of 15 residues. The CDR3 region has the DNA TGTGCCAGCAGCATATTGGGAGGGCTCACCTACGAGCAGTACTTC. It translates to CASSILGGLTYEQYF.

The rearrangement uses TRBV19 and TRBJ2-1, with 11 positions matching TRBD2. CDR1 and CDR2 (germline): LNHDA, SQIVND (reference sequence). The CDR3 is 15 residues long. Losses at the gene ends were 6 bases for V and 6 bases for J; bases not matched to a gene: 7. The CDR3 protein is CASSPLAGGFNEQFF. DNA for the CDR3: TGTGCCAGTAGCCCTTTAGCGGGGGGGTTCAATGAGCAGTTCTTC.

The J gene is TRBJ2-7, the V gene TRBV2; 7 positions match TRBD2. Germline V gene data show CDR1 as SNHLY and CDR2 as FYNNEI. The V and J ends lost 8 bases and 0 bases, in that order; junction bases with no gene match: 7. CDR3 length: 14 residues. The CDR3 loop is CASVERGTSYEQYF. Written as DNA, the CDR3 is TGTGCCAGCGTAGAGCGGGGTACCTCCTACGAGCAGTACTTC.

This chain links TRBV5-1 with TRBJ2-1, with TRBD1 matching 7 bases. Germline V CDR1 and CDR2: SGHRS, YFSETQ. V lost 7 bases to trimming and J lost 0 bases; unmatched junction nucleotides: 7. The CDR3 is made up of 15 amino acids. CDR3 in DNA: TGCGCCAGCTCCCCCAGGACAGGCTCCTACAATGAGCAGTTCTTC. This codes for CASSPRTGSYNEQFF.

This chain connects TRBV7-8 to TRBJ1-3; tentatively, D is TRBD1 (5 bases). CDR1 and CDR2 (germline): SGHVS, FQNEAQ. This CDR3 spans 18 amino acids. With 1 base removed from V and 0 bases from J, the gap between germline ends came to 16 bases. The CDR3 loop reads CASSLGGHGKNSGNTIYF. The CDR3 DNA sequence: TGTGCCAGCAGCTTAGGAGGACATGGTAAAAACTCTGGAAACACCATATATTTT. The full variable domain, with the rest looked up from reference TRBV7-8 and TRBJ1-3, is GAGVSQSPRYKVAKRGQDVALRCDPISGHVSLFWYQQALGQGPEFLTYFQNEAQLDKSGLPSDRFFAERPEGSVSTLKIQRTQQEDSAVYLCASSLGGHGKNSGNTIYFGEGSWLTVV.